Following are 17 T cell receptor beta chains from one sample sequenced in a study of beta chain features in type 1 diabetes. As every portion of the isolated RNA was reverse transcribed, the sequencing read expressed TCRB transcripts. Measured with immunoSEQ multiplex PCR; TCRdb has only the in-frame clones, and not every one. Of under 250,000 clones in the sample, roughly an eighth were seen once. Sequencing was carried out using naive CD4+ T cells from blood. These receptors were collected from a middle-aged woman in good health.

This sequence joins TRBV6-6 and TRBJ2-5; D might be TRBD1 (5 bases). V gave up 2 bases and J gave up 2 bases, with 12 bases separating them. The CDR3 loop spans 15 amino acids. CDR1 is MNHNY and CDR2 is SVGAGI in the germline V gene (reference sequence). CDR3 region: CASSYGRVEQETQYF. The CDR3 region has the DNA TGTGCCAGCAGTTACGGCAGGGTCGAACAAGAGACCCAGTACTTC.

A few counts support this clone. The rearrangement links TRBV9 to TRBJ2-7; D perhaps matches TRBD2 (5 bases). The CDR3 covers 14 residues. The V gene's germline CDR1 is SGDLS and CDR2 YYNGEE. Trimming stripped 1 base from V and 6 bases from J, with 14 bases between. CDR3 region: CASSVTEAIGEQYF. CDR3 DNA sequence: TGTGCCAGCAGCGTAACGGAGGCAATAGGCGAGCAGTACTTC.

This chain connects TRBV7-7 to TRBJ2-7; tentative D call: TRBD1 (6 bases). Trimming stripped 5 bases from V and 6 bases from J, with 17 bases between. The CDR3 is 14 amino acids. Germline V lookup: CDR1 SSHAT, CDR2 FNYEAQ (reference sequence). CDR3 residues: CASSASTGIGEQYF. DNA of the CDR3: TGTGCCAGCAGCGCATCCACAGGGATAGGCGAGCAGTACTTC.

This clone was detected a few times. The CDR3 spells CASSLGTAPQTLAFF. The CDR3 DNA reads as TGTGCCAGTTCGCTGGGGACAGCCCCCCAGACTTTAGCTTTCTTT. V gene TRBV19 combines with J gene TRBJ1-1, with 7 bases lining up with TRBD1. With V trimmed by 8 bases and J by 10 bases, 19 bases remained unmatched. The CDR3 extends over 15 amino acids. Germline-derived CDR1 and CDR2 are LNHDA and SQIVND (reference sequence).

This clone was detected a few times. The chain employs TRBV4-3 and TRBJ2-1; D perhaps matches TRBD1 (5 bases). The CDR3 is 16 residues long. With 1 base removed from V and 6 bases from J, the gap between germline ends came to 16 bases. Germline lookup yields CDR1 LGHNA and CDR2 YSLEER. The CDR3 region is CASSQAWGYPGNEQFF. The CDR3 region has the DNA TGCGCCAGCAGCCAAGCATGGGGCTATCCGGGCAATGAGCAGTTCTTC.

The V call is TRBV7-7, the J call TRBJ1-4; D unresolved. Germline V gene sequence: CDR1 SSHAT, CDR2 FNYEAQ (reference sequence). This CDR3 comprises 15 residues. Deletions cut 1 base from V and 0 bases from J, with 6 bases between. The CDR3 DNA reads TGTGCCAGCAGCTTAGGCCGGGCAACTAATGAAAAACTGTTTTTT. It is translated as CASSLGRATNEKLFF.

This clone was observed a handful of times. This chain connects TRBV5-1 to TRBJ2-1; 8 nucleotides agree with TRBD2. The CDR3 spans 15 residues. Losses at the gene ends were 0 bases for V and 8 bases for J; bases not matched to a gene: 7. The germline V gene encodes CDR1 SGHRS and CDR2 YFSETQ. CDR3 sequence: CASSLGSTGGDEQFF. CDR3 DNA: TGCGCCAGCAGCTTGGGGTCAACGGGGGGGGATGAGCAGTTCTTC.

This clone has only a few counts. The gene calls are TRBV4-3 and TRBJ1-6; D is uncertain. CDR3 length: 14 amino acids. V gave up 1 base and J gave up 10 bases, with 11 bases separating them. The V gene's germline CDR1 is LGHNA and CDR2 YSLEER. DNA of the CDR3: TGCGCCAGCAGCCAAGTATCGGGGAGGTCACCCCTCCACTTT. Amino acid sequence: CASSQVSGRSPLHF.

The table lists this clone with a few counts. This chain uses TRBV15 with TRBJ1-3; D ambiguous. The V gene's germline CDR1 is LNHNV and CDR2 YYDKDF (reference sequence). This CDR3 spans 12 amino acids. V was trimmed by 11 bases and J by 0 bases, leaving 8 bases between them. CDR3 nucleotides: TGTGCCTCACATTACTCTGGAAACACCATATATTTT. It yields the protein CASHYSGNTIYF.

This clone has just a few counts. This chain links TRBV7-2 with TRBJ2-5, with TRBD2 identical over 7 bases. Germline V gene sequence: CDR1 SGHTA, CDR2 FQGNSA. This CDR3 contains 14 residues. V was clipped by 5 bases and J by 5 bases; unmatched bases: 8. The CDR3 loop is CASSVFLGGETQYF. Written as DNA, the CDR3 is TGTGCCAGCAGCGTTTTTTTGGGGGGGGAGACCCAGTACTTC.

The chain has TRBV28 and TRBJ2-2; TRBD2 agrees at 7 bases. With V trimmed by 6 bases and J by 0 bases, 1 base remained unmatched. CDR1 MDHEN and CDR2 SYDVKM come from the germline V gene. The CDR3 contains 14 residues. CDR3 sequence reads: CASSGGTNTGELFF. The DNA for the CDR3 is TGTGCCAGCAGCGGGGGGACGAACACCGGGGAGCTGTTTTTT.

The CDR3 sequence: CASSNSGKLYEQYF. The CDR3 DNA sequence: TGTGCCAGTAGTAACTCGGGGAAACTCTACGAGCAGTACTTC. The chain uses TRBV19 and TRBJ2-7, with D tentatively TRBD2 (5 bases). From germline, CDR1 is LNHDA and CDR2 SQIVND (reference sequence). The CDR3 runs to 14 residues. Trimming cost V 4 bases and J 3 bases, with 13 bases left between them.

This chain links TRBV6-6 with TRBJ1-5; possible D gene TRBD1, 6 bases. V lost 4 bases and J 0 bases, leaving 10 bases between the germline ends. The CDR3 is 15 amino acids. Germline V gene sequence: CDR1 MNHNY, CDR2 SVGAGI (reference sequence). The CDR3 region has the DNA TGTGCCAGCAGTTTACAGGGTTATAGCAATCAGCCCCAGCATTTT. It is translated as CASSLQGYSNQPQHF.

This clone occurred a few times. The CDR3 reads CASSEPLQGAIPIYGYTF. The DNA for the CDR3 is TGTGCCAGCAGTGAGCCATTACAGGGGGCGATTCCGATATATGGCTACACCTTC. The J gene is TRBJ1-2, the V gene TRBV6-4; 9 positions match TRBD1. The germline V gene has CDR1 MRHNA and CDR2 SNTAGT. The CDR3 covers 18 residues. V lost 3 bases to trimming and J lost 5 bases; unmatched junction nucleotides: 16.

The gene calls are TRBV6-5 and TRBJ2-4, with D unclear. Germline V lookup: CDR1 MNHEY, CDR2 SVGAGI. Trimming took off 6 bases at V and 0 bases at J, with 9 bases between the two ends. CDR3 length equals 14 residues. The CDR3: CASSPRLAKNIQYF. In nucleotides, the CDR3 is TGTGCCAGCAGCCCTAGATTAGCCAAAAACATTCAGTACTTC.

The table lists this clone with a few counts. CDR3 nucleotides: TGCGCCAGCAGACCAGGGACAGGGGGCGGCGATACGCAGTATTTT. Amino acids: CASRPGTGGGDTQYF. The chain carries TRBV10-1 and TRBJ2-3; 12 bases are shared with TRBD1. The CDR3 extends over 15 amino acids. V lost 6 bases to trimming and J lost 6 bases; unmatched junction nucleotides: 7. Germline V gene data show CDR1 as WNHNN and CDR2 as SYGVQD (reference sequence).

This clone came up a few times. The rearrangement links TRBV9 to TRBJ2-1, with 10 bases identical to TRBD2. The V gene's germline CDR1 is SGDLS and CDR2 YYNGEE. The CDR3 contains 16 residues. The V segment lost 0 bases and the J segment 5 bases; nucleotides outside the gene matches: 5. CDR3 in amino acids: CASSVALAGVDNEQFF. In DNA form, the CDR3 reads TGTGCCAGCAGCGTAGCCCTAGCGGGGGTAGACAATGAGCAGTTCTTC.